The clone carrying this TCR beta chain was picked up many times. What it binds is unknown. The data were taken from a study of molecular identifiers for immune sequencing clone quantification. General study points: In naive cells, under 1% of molecules belonged to clones above 20 RNA copies, against over 97% in effector cells.

Germline CDR1 DFQATT, CDR2 SNEGSKA (reference sequence). The CDR3 is made up of 15 amino acids. Trimming removed 5 bases from V and 2 bases from J, with 19 bases in between. Previously described methods and listed TCR primers produced bulk TCR libraries. MiXCR was run by TCRdb on the PCR reads, yielding one entry per CDR3 protein. The table lists hundreds of thousands of distinct CDR3 sequences, 25% of them singletons. The authors gated naive CD8 T cells as CD8+CD4-CCR7+CD45RA+ for sorting. The sequencing input was naive CD8+ T cells from blood, with Jurkat cell RNA spiked in. Stated subset: FACS-sorted CD8+CD4-CCR7+CD45RA+ naive T cells. This receptor was taken from a human donor in good health. Some libraries in this study had Jurkat cell RNA spiked in. The chain joins TRBV20-1 to TRBJ2-7; D is uncertain. The CDR3 DNA follows: TGCAGTGCTCGGCCCGACCCGGGCCCAGCCTACGAGCAGTACTTC. This gives the protein CSARPDPGPAYEQYF.